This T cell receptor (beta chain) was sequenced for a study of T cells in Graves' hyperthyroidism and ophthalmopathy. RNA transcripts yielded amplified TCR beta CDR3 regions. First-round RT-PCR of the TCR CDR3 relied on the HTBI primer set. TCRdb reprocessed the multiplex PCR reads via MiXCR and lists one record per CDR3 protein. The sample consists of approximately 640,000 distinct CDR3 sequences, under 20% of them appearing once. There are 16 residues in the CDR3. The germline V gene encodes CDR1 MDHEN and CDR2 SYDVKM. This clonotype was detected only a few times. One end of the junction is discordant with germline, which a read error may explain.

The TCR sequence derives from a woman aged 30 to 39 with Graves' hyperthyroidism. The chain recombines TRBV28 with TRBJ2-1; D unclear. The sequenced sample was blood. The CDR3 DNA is TGTGCCAGCAGTCGCCCGTCTCTTACCCCGTACAATGAGCAGCTCTTC. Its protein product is CASSRPSLTPYNEQLF. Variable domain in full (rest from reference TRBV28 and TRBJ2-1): DVKVTQSSRYLVKRTGEKVFLECVQDMDHENMFWYRQDPGLGLRLIYFSYDVKMKEKGDIPEGYSVSREKKERFSLILESASTNQTSMYLCASSRPSLTPYNEQLFGPGTRLTVL.